This T cell receptor (beta chain) was captured by sequencing in a study of T cell repertoires in cytomegalovirus infection (dated by TCRdb to the late 2010s). Study-level background: The peptide stimulations were aimed at well-studied HLA-B-restricted epitopes as well as recently identified HLA-C-restricted CMV epitopes, whose presentation resists viral immunomodulation. Donor HLA type was relevant to the analysis, because carriage of CMV infection together with the matching HLA type was indicated by public TCR beta signatures. General conclusions and limits of the study: In the ex vivo response, HLA-C-restricted CMV-specific TCR beta clonotypes were dominant, and in two of eight donors the single most frequent clonotype came from this HLA-C-restricted group. In both this cohort and an independent cohort of 352 donors, the cumulative frequency of public TCR beta family members distinguished carriers of CMV infection plus the relevant HLA type.

Explained via the paper, the treatment or condition label denotes: in vitro stimulation with specific CMV peptide epitopes to enrich CMV-specific T cells. Compared with germline, V lacks 5 bases and J lacks 5 bases; bases without a gene match: 15. Inclusive of the bounding cysteine and phenylalanine, the CDR3 is 18 residues long. The sequence is cut down to CDR3 DNA, 54 bases in frame from base 1. For CDR1 and CDR2, the germline V gene lists MNHEY and SVGEGT. This clonotype was counted a few times. Its cognate antigen has yet to be identified. Base qualities are not at hand, and no much larger clone is one base apart. Reads for this sample came from an Illumina HiSeq 1500. TCRdb's own reprocessing of the public reads used fastp at Q25 and MiXCR and kept productive beta chains. Every entry covers one CDR3 protein and lists the most common genes and DNA from its rows. The sample has roughly 120,000 distinct CDR3 sequences on record, more than 25% of them singletons. The ten largest clonotypes hold about 53% of the sample.

The chain is encoded by TRBV6-2 or TRBV6-3 joined to TRBJ2-1, and 10 bases in between align with TRBD2. The TCR comes from a human donor in good health (CMV status not recorded). Some clones in this sample may be carry-over from other donors' samples. The sequencing used CD8+ T cells from cultured PBMCs, collected from culture after CMV antigen stimulation. The base sequence is TGTGCCAGCAGTACCGATCTAGCCCTAGCGGGGGCCAACAATGAGCAGTTCTTC. It encodes CASSTDLALAGANNEQFF.